Below are 27 T cell receptor beta chains sequenced from a single sample in a study of blood T cell repertoires in COVID-19. Assay used: immunoSEQ multiplex PCR; TCRdb lists only in-frame clones, some missing. The repertoire consists of about 180,000 clones, with about 81% occurring once and the leading ten covering 10% to 15%. The sequencing sample was made of peripheral blood. The receptors come from a woman aged 80 or older with COVID-19, enrolled during active disease.

The chain carries TRBV11-3 and TRBJ2-3; possible D gene TRBD2, 5 bases. This CDR3 spans 17 amino acids. CDR1 is SGHNT, CDR2 YENEEA, per germline. Trimming left V 3 bases short and J 3 bases short, with 19 bases between. CDR3 region: CASSLLTGNIGTDTQYF. DNA of the CDR3: TGTGCCAGCAGCTTGTTGACGGGGAACATCGGGACAGATACGCAGTATTTT.

The chain combines TRBV10-3 with TRBJ1-4; the D gene is possibly TRBD1 (6 bases). Germline lookup yields CDR1 ENHRY and CDR2 SYGVKD. There are 13 residues in the CDR3. The V end was cut by 7 bases, the J end by 0 bases, with 6 bases between. In DNA, the CDR3 is TGTGCCATCAAGGGGGCAACTAATGAAAAACTGTTTTTT. Amino acid sequence: CAIKGATNEKLFF.

The chain employs TRBV27 and TRBJ1-2, with D perhaps matching TRBD1 (5 bases). Germline V gives CDR1 MNHEY, CDR2 SMNVEV (reference sequence). The CDR3 is made up of 17 amino acids. Trimming left V 0 bases short and J 4 bases short, with 18 bases between. The CDR3 loop reads CASSLSAGYAQGYGYTF. The CDR3 DNA reads TGTGCCAGCAGTTTATCGGCAGGGTATGCCCAGGGCTATGGCTACACCTTC.

The chain is built from TRBV18 and TRBJ1-6, with 7 bases lining up with TRBD1. The CDR3 contains 15 residues. The V gene end was trimmed by 3 bases and the J gene end by 6 bases; junction bases not matched to a gene: 5. Germline values: CDR1 KGHSH, CDR2 LQKENI. The CDR3 DNA reads as TGTGCCAGCTCACCTCGACAGGGAAGTAATTCACCCCTCCACTTT. This translates into CASSPRQGSNSPLHF.

The chain employs TRBV12-5 and TRBJ1-1, with D unresolved. The CDR3 consists of 16 residues. Per germline, CDR1 LGHNT and CDR2 FRNRAP. Trimming removed 0 bases from V and 6 bases from J, with 17 bases in between. CDR3 sequence reads: CASGLVLGQTSPEAFF. CDR3 sequence (DNA): TGTGCTAGTGGTTTGGTACTTGGGCAGACCAGCCCTGAAGCTTTCTTT.

The J gene is TRBJ2-1, the V gene TRBV11-1, with 10 positions matching TRBD2. Germline assignment: CDR1 SGHAT and CDR2 FQDESV (reference sequence). The V and J ends lost 2 bases and 7 bases, in that order; junction bases with no gene match: 5. The CDR3 covers 15 residues. DNA of the CDR3: TGTGCCAGCAGCTTATCACTAGCGGGGACTAATGAGCAGTTCTTC. It encodes CASSLSLAGTNEQFF.

This sequence joins TRBV19 and TRBJ1-4, with 9 bases that match TRBD1. V gave up 10 bases and J gave up 6 bases; unmatched junction bases: 6. The CDR3 has 13 residues. CDR1 and CDR2 (germline): LNHDA, SQIVND (reference sequence). The CDR3 loop reads CATATGGHEKLFF. The CDR3 coding sequence is TGTGCCACCGCGACAGGGGGGCATGAAAAACTGTTTTTT.

In its sample, this clone was seen once. The CDR3 here is CATQGAGTDTQYF. The CDR3 coding sequence is TGTGCCACCCAGGGGGCAGGCACAGATACGCAGTATTTT. The gene calls are TRBV24-1 and TRBJ2-3; 8 positions agree with TRBD1. Germline CDR1 reads KGHDR; CDR2 reads SFDVKD. Trimming removed 9 bases from V and 1 base from J; junction bases left unmatched: 2. This CDR3 has 13 amino acids.

This chain uses TRBV14 with TRBJ1-2; no firm D call. V was shortened by 0 bases and J by 4 bases, with 12 bases between the two germline ends. Per germline, CDR1 SGHDN and CDR2 FVKESK. The CDR3 totals 15 residues. The CDR3 nucleotides read TGTGCCAGCAGCCAAGAGTCGTCCGGGTCCTATGGCTACACCTTC. It codes for CASSQESSGSYGYTF.

The gene calls are TRBV7-8 and TRBJ2-3, with 9 bases lining up with TRBD2. V lost 3 bases to trimming and J lost 4 bases; unmatched junction nucleotides: 14. This CDR3 has 18 residues. Germline V lookup: CDR1 SGHVS, CDR2 FQNEAQ. Here the CDR3 DNA reads TGTGCCAGCAGCTTTGGGGATTGGCGGGGGGGGCGTCCAGATACGCAGTATTTT. It encodes CASSFGDWRGGRPDTQYF.

This chain uses TRBV27 with TRBJ2-3; D is unresolved. CDR1 and CDR2 (germline): MNHEY, SMNVEV (reference sequence). V shed 0 bases and J shed 3 bases, with 7 bases lying between them. The CDR3 totals 14 residues. CDR3 DNA: TGTGCCAGCAGTTTATCCTACTTAACAGATACGCAGTATTTT. Its translation: CASSLSYLTDTQYF.

This rearrangement joins TRBV5-1 to TRBJ1-2; possible D gene TRBD1, 5 bases. Looked up from germline, CDR1 is SGHRS and CDR2 is YFSETQ. The ends were cut back, 4 bases at V and 1 base at J, with 11 bases in the middle. This CDR3 spans 14 amino acids. The CDR3 spells CASSPQGDNYGYTF. CDR3 coding DNA: TGCGCCAGCAGCCCTCAAGGGGATAACTATGGCTACACCTTC.

This clone was picked up a small number of times. The J gene is TRBJ1-5, the V gene TRBV7-8, with D possibly TRBD1 on 5 matching bases. V lost 1 base, J lost 11 bases, and 9 bases lay in between. Germline loops: CDR1 SGHVS, CDR2 FQNEAQ. This CDR3 is built from 12 residues. For the CDR3, the DNA is TGTGCCAGCAGCTTAGGCTCGGACACCCAGCATTTT. The encoded protein is CASSLGSDTQHF. Looking up the rest from reference TRBV7-8 and TRBJ1-5 gives the full variable domain: GAGVSQSPRYKVAKRGQDVALRCDPISGHVSLFWYQQALGQGPEFLTYFQNEAQLDKSGLPSDRFFAERPEGSVSTLKIQRTQQEDSAVYLCASSLGSDTQHFGDGTRLSIL.

This clone was seen a few times. The V and J genes are TRBV18 and TRBJ2-7; the match to TRBD2 covers 7 bases. Germline CDR1 is KGHSH and CDR2 is LQKENI. There are 13 residues in the CDR3. J was trimmed by 2 bases and V by 4 bases; bases with no gene match: 2. Here the CDR3 DNA reads TGTGCCAGCTCACAGGGGACTACCTACGAGCAGTACTTC. It is translated as CASSQGTTYEQYF. Complete variable domain (other parts from reference TRBV18 and TRBJ2-7): NAGVMQNPRHLVRRRGQEARLRCSPMKGHSHVYWYRQLPEEGLKFMVYLQKENIIDESGMPKERFSAEFPKEGPSILRIQQVVRGDSAAYFCASSQGTTYEQYFGPGTRLTVT.

J is TRBJ1-6 and V is TRBV9, with a tentative D call TRBD1 (6 bases). This CDR3 is 18 amino acids long. Germline V CDR1 and CDR2: SGDLS, YYNGEE. V lost 4 bases and J 7 bases, leaving 24 bases between the germline ends. CDR3 DNA sequence: TGTGCCAGCAGCCCACTAGGTGGGGGGGCCTTTACCAATTCACCCCTCCACTTT. Translated, it gives CASSPLGGGAFTNSPLHF.

The chain has TRBV27 and TRBJ2-2, with D tentatively TRBD2 (5 bases). CDR3 length: 17 residues. Trimming removed 1 base from V and 6 bases from J, with 18 bases in between. In germline, CDR1 is MNHEY, CDR2 SMNVEV (reference sequence). CDR3 in DNA: TGTGCCAGCAGTTTATTTGGCGTGTTGGGGAGCTCCGGGGAGCTGTTTTTT. Its protein product is CASSLFGVLGSSGELFF.

J is TRBJ1-2 and V is TRBV20-1; the D gene is possibly TRBD1 (6 bases). V was clipped by 3 bases and J by 0 bases, with 11 bases between them. The CDR3 runs 14 residues. Germline CDR1 reads DFQATT; CDR2 reads SNEGSKA (reference sequence). CDR3 DNA sequence: TGCAGTGCTAGTGACAGGCTTGCTAACTATGGCTACACCTTC. Amino acids: CSASDRLANYGYTF.

For this clone: The same CDR3 can be traced to other DNA sequences in this sample. The gene calls are TRBV19 and TRBJ2-2, with 11 bases lining up with TRBD2. Germline V gives CDR1 LNHDA, CDR2 SQIVND (reference sequence). Losses at the gene ends were 6 bases for V and 5 bases for J; bases not matched to a gene: 2. CDR3 length: 14 residues. This chain's CDR3 is CASSRLAGTGELFF. The CDR3 bases are TGTGCCAGTAGCCGACTAGCGGGGACCGGGGAGCTGTTTTTT.

The chain is built from TRBV5-4 and TRBJ2-2; D is unclear. Germline-derived CDR1 and CDR2 are SGHNT and YYREEE (reference sequence). Trimming left V 0 bases short and J 0 bases short, with 6 bases between. CDR3 length: 15 amino acids. The chain's CDR3 is CASSLALANTGELFF. The CDR3 coding sequence is TGTGCCAGCAGCTTGGCCCTAGCGAACACCGGGGAGCTGTTTTTT.

The chain uses TRBV11-2 and TRBJ2-3, with no clear D. This CDR3 is built from 12 residues. Germline CDR1 is SGHAT and CDR2 is FQNNGV. V shed 1 base and J shed 4 bases, with 3 bases lying between them. For the CDR3, the DNA is TGTGCCAGCAGCTTAGGAGCAGATACGCAGTATTTT. Translating gives CASSLGADTQYF.

The chain employs TRBV3-1 (or the pseudogene TRBV3-2) and TRBJ2-7; 8 bases line up with TRBD2. The length of the CDR3 is 14 residues. The germline V gene encodes CDR1 LGHDT and CDR2 YNNKEL (reference sequence). J was trimmed by 3 bases and V by 1 base; bases with no gene match: 2. CDR3 in amino acids: CASSQGTSSYEQYF. The CDR3 nucleotides are TGTGCCAGCAGCCAAGGGACTAGCAGCTACGAGCAGTACTTC.

The gene calls are TRBV5-4 and TRBJ1-1; 8 bases are a match to TRBD1. The CDR3 sequence is 13 residues long. Germline-derived CDR1 and CDR2 are SGHNT and YYREEE (reference sequence). The V segment lost 4 bases and the J segment 4 bases; nucleotides outside the gene matches: 3. CDR3 region: CASSRTGSTEAFF. The CDR3 nucleotides are TGTGCCAGCAGCAGGACAGGGAGCACTGAAGCTTTCTTT. The full variable domain, in which reference TRBV5-4 and TRBJ1-1 provide the parts outside the CDR3, is ETGVTQSPTHLIKTRGQQVTLRCSSQSGHNTVSWYQQALGQGPQFIFQYYREEENGRGNFPPRFSGLQFPNYSSELNVNALELDDSALYLCASSRTGSTEAFFGQGTRLTVV.

The chain couples TRBV24-1 to TRBJ1-2, with 8 positions matching TRBD1. The CDR3 totals 15 residues. Germline loops: CDR1 KGHDR, CDR2 SFDVKD. V lost 8 bases, J lost 4 bases, and 11 bases stayed unmatched. CDR3 coding DNA: TGTGCCACCAATGGAGGACAGGGAATGAGCTATGGCTACACCTTC. Protein product: CATNGGQGMSYGYTF.

The chain links TRBV6-5 to TRBJ1-1; D gene unclear. The CDR3 has 14 residues. The ends were cut back, 2 bases at V and 1 base at J, with 8 bases in the middle. CDR1 is MNHEY, CDR2 SVGAGI, per germline. CDR3 amino acids: CASSYGRSNTEAFF. The DNA of the CDR3 is TGTGCCAGCAGTTACGGGCGTTCGAACACTGAAGCTTTCTTT.

The chain combines TRBV12-3 or TRBV12-4 with TRBJ2-7; 7 bases fit TRBD1. The CDR3 loop spans 13 amino acids. J was trimmed by 3 bases and V by 6 bases; bases with no gene match: 5. CDR3 nucleotide sequence: TGTGCCAGCAGCTCGACAGGGAACTACGAGCAGTACTTC. Its translation: CASSSTGNYEQYF.

This chain joins TRBV10-3 and TRBJ2-7; D ambiguous. Trimming took off 0 bases at V and 2 bases at J, with 11 bases between the two ends. CDR1 ENHRY and CDR2 SYGVKD come from the germline V gene. The CDR3 runs to 15 residues. CDR3: CAISESKTPAYEQYF. CDR3 bases: TGTGCCATCAGTGAGTCGAAGACACCAGCCTACGAGCAGTACTTC.

This chain joins TRBV5-1 and TRBJ1-1; D ambiguous. The germline gives CDR1 SGHRS, CDR2 YFSETQ. This CDR3 has 16 residues. V was shortened by 3 bases and J by 0 bases, with 15 bases between the two germline ends. CDR3 in DNA: TGCGCCAGCAGCTACGGACCGGGGTCCTTGAACACTGAAGCTTTCTTT. It encodes CASSYGPGSLNTEAFF. Full variable domain (missing parts from reference TRBV5-1 and TRBJ1-1): KAGVTQTPRYLIKTRGQQVTLSCSPISGHRSVSWYQQTPGQGLQFLFEYFSETQRNKGNFPGRFSGRQFSNSRSEMNVSTLELGDSALYLCASSYGPGSLNTEAFFGQGTRLTVV.